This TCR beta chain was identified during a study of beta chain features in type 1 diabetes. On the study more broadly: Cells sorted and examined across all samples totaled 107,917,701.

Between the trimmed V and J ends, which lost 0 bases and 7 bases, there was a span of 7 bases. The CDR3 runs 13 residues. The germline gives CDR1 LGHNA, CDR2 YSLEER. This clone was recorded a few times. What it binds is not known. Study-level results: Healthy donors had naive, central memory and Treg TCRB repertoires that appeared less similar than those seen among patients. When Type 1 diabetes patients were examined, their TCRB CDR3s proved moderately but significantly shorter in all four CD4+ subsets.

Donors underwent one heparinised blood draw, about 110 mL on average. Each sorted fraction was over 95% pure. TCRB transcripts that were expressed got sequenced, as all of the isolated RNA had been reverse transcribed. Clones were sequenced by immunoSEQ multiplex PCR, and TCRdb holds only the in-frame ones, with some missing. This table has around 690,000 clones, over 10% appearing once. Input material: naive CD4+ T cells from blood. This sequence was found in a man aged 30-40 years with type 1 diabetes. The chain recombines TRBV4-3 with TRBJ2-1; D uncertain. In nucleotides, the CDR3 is TGCGCCAGCAGCCAAGAAGCCGGGAATGAGCAGTTCTTC. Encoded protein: CASSQEAGNEQFF.